This entry is about one T cell receptor (beta chain). The antigen is undetermined. This may be a read error: a much more frequent sequence differs by one nucleotide. Amplified TCR beta CDR3 regions derived from RNA transcripts. The HTBI primer set drove a first-round RT-PCR of the TCR CDR3. Each CDR3 protein gets one entry after TCRdb re-called the multiplex PCR reads with MiXCR. The data show roughly 260,000 distinct CDR3 sequences, 13% to 15% seen once. The data were taken from a study of T cells in Graves' hyperthyroidism and ophthalmopathy. Looking at the study overall: The authors collected peripheral blood at initial diagnosis, before any treatment. General study results and limits: Progression to ophthalmopathy was predicted a median of roughly seven months early.

CDR3 length: 15 amino acids. CDR1 is SGDLS and CDR2 is YYNGEE in the germline V gene. The source of this sequence is a woman between 35 and 50 years old with Graves' hyperthyroidism that later progressed to Graves' ophthalmopathy. V and J are TRBV9 and TRBJ2-7; 10 positions agree with TRBD1. Input material: blood. The CDR3 region is CASSVTGTGAGEQSF. In nucleotides, the CDR3 is TGTGCCAGCAGCGTAACCGGGACAGGGGCTGGCGAGCAGTCCTTC.